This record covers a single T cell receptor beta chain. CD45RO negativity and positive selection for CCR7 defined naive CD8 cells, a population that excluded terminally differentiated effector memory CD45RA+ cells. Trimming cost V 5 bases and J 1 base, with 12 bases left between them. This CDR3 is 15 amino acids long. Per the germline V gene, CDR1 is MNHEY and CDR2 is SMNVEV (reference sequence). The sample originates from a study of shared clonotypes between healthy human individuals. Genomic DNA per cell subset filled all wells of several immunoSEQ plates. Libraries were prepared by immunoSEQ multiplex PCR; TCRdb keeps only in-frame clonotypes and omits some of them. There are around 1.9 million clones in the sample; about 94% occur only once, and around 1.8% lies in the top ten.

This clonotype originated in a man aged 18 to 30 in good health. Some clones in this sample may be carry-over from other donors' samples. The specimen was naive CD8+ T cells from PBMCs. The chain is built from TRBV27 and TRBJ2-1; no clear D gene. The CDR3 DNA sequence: TGTGCCAGCAGTCTGAGAGCGTTATCCTACAATGAGCAGTTCTTC. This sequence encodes CASSLRALSYNEQFF.